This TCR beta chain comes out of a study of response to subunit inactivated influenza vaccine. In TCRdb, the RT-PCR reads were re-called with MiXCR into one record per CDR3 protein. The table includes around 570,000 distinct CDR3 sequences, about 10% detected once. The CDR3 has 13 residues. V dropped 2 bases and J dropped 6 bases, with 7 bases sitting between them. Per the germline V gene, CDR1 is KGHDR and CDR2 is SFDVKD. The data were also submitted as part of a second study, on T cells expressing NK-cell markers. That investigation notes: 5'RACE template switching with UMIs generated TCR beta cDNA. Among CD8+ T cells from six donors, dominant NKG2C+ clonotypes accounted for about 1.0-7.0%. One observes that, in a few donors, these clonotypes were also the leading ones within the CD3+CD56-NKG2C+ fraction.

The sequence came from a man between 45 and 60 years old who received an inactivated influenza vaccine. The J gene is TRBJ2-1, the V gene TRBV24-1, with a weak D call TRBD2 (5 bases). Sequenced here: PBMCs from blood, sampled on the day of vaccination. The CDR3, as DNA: TGTGCCACCAGTGATTCAACTAGCAATGAGCAGTTCTTC. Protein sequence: CATSDSTSNEQFF.